This T cell receptor beta chain was identified during a study of T cell repertoires in cytomegalovirus infection. In the study overall: Based on public TCR beta signatures, there were indications of CMV infection and of a matching HLA type.

Study findings and constraints: Using cumulative public TCR beta family frequency, the authors identified those who carried CMV together with the relevant HLA.

Trimming took 0 bases from V and 5 from J, leaving 14 bases between them. This CDR3 comprises 16 residues. Germline loops: CDR1 SGHTA, CDR2 FQGNSA. This clonotype was seen many times. Its cognate antigen is unknown. TCRdb re-called the reads with MiXCR, one entry per CDR3 protein. The sample yields about 68,000 distinct CDR3 sequences, more than 20% seen once. This receptor was obtained from a human donor in good health (CMV status not recorded). Some clones in this sample may be carry-over from other donors' samples. The sample comprised PBMCs, sequenced either directly or after in vitro stimulation (not recorded which). This chain uses TRBV7-2 with TRBJ2-1; no clear D gene. CDR3 in DNA: TGTGCCAGCAGCTTAGCCCCGGGCCGGAAGGACAATGAGCAGTTCTTC. Residues: CASSLAPGRKDNEQFF.